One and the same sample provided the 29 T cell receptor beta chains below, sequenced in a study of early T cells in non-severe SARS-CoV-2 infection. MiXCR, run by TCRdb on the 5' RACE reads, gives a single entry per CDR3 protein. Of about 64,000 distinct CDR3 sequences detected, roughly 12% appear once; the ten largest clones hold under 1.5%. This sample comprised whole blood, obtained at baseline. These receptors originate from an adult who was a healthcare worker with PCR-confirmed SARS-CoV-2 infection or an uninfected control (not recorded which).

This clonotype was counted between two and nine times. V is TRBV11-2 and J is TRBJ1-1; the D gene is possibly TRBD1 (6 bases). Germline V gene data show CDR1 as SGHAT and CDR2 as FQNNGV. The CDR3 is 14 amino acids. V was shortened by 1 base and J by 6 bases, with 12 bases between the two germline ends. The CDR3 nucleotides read TGTGCCAGCAGCTTAGGGGGGGCGCGCCCTGAAGCTTTCTTT. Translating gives CASSLGGARPEAFF.

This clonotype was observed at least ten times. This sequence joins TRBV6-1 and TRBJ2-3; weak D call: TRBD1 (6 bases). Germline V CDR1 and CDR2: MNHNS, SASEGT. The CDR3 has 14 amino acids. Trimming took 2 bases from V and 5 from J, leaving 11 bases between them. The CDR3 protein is CASSETPGQDTQYF. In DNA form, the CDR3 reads TGTGCCAGCAGTGAAACCCCGGGACAAGATACGCAGTATTTT.

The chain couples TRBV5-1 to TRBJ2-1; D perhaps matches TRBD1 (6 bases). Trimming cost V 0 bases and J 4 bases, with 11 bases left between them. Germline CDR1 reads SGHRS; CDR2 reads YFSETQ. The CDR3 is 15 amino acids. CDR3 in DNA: TGCGCCAGCAGCTTGGGGGCAGGGGATTACAATGAGCAGTTCTTC. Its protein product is CASSLGAGDYNEQFF.

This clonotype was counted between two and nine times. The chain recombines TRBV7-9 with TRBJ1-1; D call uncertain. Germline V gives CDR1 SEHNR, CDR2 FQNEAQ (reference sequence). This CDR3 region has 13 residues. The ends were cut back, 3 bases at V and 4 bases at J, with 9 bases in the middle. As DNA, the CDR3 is TGTGCCAGCAGCTTCCGTCTTCCCACTGAAGCTTTCTTT. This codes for CASSFRLPTEAFF.

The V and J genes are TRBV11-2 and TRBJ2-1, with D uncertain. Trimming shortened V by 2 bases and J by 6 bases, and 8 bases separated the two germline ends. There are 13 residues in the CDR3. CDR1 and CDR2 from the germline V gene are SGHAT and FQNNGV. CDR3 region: CASSLLGINEQFF. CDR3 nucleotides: TGTGCCAGCAGCTTACTAGGGATCAATGAGCAGTTCTTC.

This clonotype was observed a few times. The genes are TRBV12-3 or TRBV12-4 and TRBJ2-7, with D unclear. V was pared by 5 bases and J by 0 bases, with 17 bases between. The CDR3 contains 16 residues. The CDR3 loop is CASSPGSLITSYEQYF. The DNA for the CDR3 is TGTGCCAGCAGTCCCGGATCCCTCATCACCTCCTACGAGCAGTACTTC.

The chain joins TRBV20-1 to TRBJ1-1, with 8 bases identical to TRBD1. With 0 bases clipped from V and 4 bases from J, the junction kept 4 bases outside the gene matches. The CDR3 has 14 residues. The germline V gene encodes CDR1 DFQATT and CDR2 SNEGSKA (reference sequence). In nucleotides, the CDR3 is TGCAGTGCTAGAGAATGGACAGGGAGCACTGAAGCTTTCTTT. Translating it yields CSAREWTGSTEAFF.

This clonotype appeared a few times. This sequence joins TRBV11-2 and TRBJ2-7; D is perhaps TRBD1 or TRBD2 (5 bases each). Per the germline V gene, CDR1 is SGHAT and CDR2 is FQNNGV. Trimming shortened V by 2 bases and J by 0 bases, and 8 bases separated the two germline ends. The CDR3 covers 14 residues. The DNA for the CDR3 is TGTGCCAGCAGCTTATTCGGGACCTCCTACGAGCAGTACTTC. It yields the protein CASSLFGTSYEQYF.

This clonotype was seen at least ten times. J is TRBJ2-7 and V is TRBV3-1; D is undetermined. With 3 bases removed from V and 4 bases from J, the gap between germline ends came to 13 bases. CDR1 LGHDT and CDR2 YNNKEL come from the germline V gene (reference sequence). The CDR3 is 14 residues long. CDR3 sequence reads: CASSHWGSFYEQYF. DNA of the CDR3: TGTGCCAGCAGCCACTGGGGTTCGTTTTACGAGCAGTACTTC.

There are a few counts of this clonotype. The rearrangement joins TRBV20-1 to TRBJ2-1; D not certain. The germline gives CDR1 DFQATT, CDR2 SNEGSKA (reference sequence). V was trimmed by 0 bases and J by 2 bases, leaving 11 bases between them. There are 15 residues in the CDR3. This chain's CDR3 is CSARDRTQPYNEQFF. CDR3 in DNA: TGCAGTGCTAGAGATCGGACCCAACCCTACAATGAGCAGTTCTTC.

The CDR3 bases are TGTGCCAGCAGAGGAGTCTCTTACAATGAGCAGTTCTTC. Residues: CASRGVSYNEQFF. The chain combines TRBV7-9 with TRBJ2-1; D not resolved. Trimming left V 6 bases short and J 4 bases short, with 10 bases between. Germline V gene sequence: CDR1 SEHNR, CDR2 FQNEAQ (reference sequence). CDR3 length equals 13 residues.

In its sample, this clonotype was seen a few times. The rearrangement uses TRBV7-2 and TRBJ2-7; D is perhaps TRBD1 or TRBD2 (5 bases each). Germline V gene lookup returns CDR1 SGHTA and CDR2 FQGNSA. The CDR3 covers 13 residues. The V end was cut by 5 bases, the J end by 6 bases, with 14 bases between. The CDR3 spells CASSLSGPGEQYF. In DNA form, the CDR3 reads TGTGCCAGCAGCCTCTCGGGACCGGGCGAGCAGTACTTC.

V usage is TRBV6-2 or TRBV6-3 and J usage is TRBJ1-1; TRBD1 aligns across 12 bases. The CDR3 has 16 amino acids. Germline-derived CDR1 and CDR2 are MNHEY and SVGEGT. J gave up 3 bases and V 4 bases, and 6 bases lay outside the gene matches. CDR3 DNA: TGTGCCAGCAGTTTTCGGGACAGGGGGCAGGACACTGAAGCTTTCTTT. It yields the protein CASSFRDRGQDTEAFF.

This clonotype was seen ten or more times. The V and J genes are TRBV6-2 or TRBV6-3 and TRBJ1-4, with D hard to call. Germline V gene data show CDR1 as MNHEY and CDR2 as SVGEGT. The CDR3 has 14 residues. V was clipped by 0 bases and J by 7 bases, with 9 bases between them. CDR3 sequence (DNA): TGTGCCAGCAGTTACTCGGAATCCTCTGAAAAACTGTTTTTT. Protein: CASSYSESSEKLFF.

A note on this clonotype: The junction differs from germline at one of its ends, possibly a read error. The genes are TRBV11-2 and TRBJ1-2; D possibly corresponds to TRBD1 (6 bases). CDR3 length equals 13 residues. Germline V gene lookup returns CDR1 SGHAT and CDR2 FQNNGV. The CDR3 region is CAGSSDRNYGYTF. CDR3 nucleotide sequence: TGTGCCGGCAGCTCCGACAGGAACTATGGCTACACCTTC.

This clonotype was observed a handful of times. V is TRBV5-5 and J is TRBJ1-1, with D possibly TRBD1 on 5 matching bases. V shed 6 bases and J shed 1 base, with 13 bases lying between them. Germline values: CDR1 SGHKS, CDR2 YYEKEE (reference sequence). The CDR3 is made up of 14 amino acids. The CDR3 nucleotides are TGTGCCAGCAAACTGGGACGGGCGAACACTGAAGCTTTCTTT. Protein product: CASKLGRANTEAFF.

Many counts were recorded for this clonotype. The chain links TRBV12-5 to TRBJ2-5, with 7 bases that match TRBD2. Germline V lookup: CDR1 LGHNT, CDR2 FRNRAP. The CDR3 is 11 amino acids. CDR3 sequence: CASSGQETQYF. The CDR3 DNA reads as TGTGCCTCTAGCGGACAAGAGACCCAGTACTTC.

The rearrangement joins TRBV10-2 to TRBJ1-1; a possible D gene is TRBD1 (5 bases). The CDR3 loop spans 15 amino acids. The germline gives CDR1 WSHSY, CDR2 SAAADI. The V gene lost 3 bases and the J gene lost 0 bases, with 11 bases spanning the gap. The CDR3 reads CASSDGGTVNTEAFF. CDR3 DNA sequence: TGCGCCAGCAGTGATGGGGGGACCGTGAACACTGAAGCTTTCTTT.

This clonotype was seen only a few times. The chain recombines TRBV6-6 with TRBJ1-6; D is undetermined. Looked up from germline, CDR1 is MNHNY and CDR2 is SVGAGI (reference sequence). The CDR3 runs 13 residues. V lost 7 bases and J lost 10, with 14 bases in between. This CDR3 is CASKRMEGSPLHF. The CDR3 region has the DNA TGTGCCAGCAAGAGGATGGAAGGATCACCCCTCCACTTT.

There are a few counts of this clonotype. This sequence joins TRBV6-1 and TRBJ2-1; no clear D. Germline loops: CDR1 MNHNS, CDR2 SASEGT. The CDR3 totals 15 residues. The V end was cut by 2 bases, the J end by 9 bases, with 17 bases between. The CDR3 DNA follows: TGTGCCAGCAGTGAAATTCCCCACGCGACGGGTGAGCAGTTCTTC. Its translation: CASSEIPHATGEQFF.

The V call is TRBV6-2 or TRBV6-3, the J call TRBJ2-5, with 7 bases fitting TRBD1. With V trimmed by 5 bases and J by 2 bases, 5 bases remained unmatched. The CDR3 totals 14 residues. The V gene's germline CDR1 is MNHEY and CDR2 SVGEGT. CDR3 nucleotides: TGTGCCAGCAGTCCAGGGGGATCACAAGAGACCCAGTACTTC. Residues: CASSPGGSQETQYF.

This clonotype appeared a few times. Written as DNA, the CDR3 is TGCGCCAGCAGCGCCGGGACAGGGGGCGCCTATGGCTACACCTTC. This codes for CASSAGTGGAYGYTF. The chain couples TRBV10-2 to TRBJ1-2; 12 nucleotides match TRBD1. The CDR3 covers 15 residues. Unmatched junction bases numbered 6, after V lost 6 bases and J lost 4 bases. The germline CDR1 and CDR2 sequences are WSHSY and SAAADI.

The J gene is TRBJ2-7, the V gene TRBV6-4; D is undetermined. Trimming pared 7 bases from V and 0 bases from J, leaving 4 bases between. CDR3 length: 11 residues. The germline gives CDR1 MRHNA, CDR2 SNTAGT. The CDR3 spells CASILSYEQYF. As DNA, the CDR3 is TGTGCCAGCATTCTCTCCTACGAGCAGTACTTC.

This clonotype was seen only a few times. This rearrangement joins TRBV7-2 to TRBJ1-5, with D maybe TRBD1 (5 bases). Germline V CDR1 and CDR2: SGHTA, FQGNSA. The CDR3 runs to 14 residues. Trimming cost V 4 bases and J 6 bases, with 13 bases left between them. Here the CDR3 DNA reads TGTGCCAGCAGCTCATTTGGGGGAGGTCAGCCCCAGCATTTT. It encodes CASSSFGGGQPQHF.

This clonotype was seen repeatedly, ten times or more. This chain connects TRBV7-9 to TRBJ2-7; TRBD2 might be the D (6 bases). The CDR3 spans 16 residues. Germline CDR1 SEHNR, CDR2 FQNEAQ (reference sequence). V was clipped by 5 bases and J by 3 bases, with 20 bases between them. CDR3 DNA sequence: TGTGCCAGCAGCATGGGGACGCGCGGGGCCCACTACGAGCAGTACTTC. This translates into CASSMGTRGAHYEQYF.

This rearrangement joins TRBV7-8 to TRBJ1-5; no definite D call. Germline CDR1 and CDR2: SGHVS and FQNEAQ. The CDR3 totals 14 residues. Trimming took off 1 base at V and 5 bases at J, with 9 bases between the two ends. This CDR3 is CASSLDRLDQPQHF. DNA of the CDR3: TGTGCCAGCAGCTTAGATCGGTTGGATCAGCCCCAGCATTTT.

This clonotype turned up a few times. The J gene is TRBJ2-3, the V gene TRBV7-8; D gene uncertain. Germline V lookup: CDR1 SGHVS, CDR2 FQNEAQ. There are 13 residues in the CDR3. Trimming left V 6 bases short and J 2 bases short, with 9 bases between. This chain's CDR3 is CASRSIYTDTQYF. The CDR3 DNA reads TGTGCCAGCAGGTCCATATACACAGATACGCAGTATTTT. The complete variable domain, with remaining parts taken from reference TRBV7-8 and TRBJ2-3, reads GAGVSQSPRYKVAKRGQDVALRCDPISGHVSLFWYQQALGQGPEFLTYFQNEAQLDKSGLPSDRFFAERPEGSVSTLKIQRTQQEDSAVYLCASRSIYTDTQYFGPGTRLTVL.

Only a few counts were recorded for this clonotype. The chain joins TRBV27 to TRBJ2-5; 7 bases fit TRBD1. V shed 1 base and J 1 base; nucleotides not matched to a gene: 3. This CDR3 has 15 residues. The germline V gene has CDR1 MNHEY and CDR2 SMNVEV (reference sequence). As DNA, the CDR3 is TGTGCCAGCAGTTTATGGGGGACAGTCCAAGAGACCCAGTACTTC. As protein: CASSLWGTVQETQYF.

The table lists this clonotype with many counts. In nucleotides, the CDR3 is TGTGCCAGCAGTCCCTGGACGGGGGATAGGGATACGCAGTATTTT. Translated: CASSPWTGDRDTQYF. The chain uses TRBV6-2 or TRBV6-3 and TRBJ2-3, with D possibly matching TRBD2 (6 bases). This CDR3 is built from 15 residues. With 5 bases removed from V and 6 bases from J, the gap between germline ends came to 18 bases. Germline V gene sequence: CDR1 MNHEY, CDR2 SVGEGT.